This TCR beta chain was captured by sequencing in a study of cytomegalovirus exposure and HLA in healthy donors. General study results and limits: A few CMV-associated chains proved CMV antigen-specific in vitro. Among TCR beta chains, those listed as cytomegalovirus-associated numbered under 200. The authors later linked a missense DCLRE1C variant to TCR beta V- and J-gene trimming. Presence/absence analyses supposed approximately even sequencing depth among donors.

The primer mix had 60 Vbeta and 13 Jbeta primers. TCRdb keeps only in-frame clones here, not all; method: immunoSEQ multiplex PCR. The data show fewer than 200,000 clones, approximately 80% seen once. Comment on this clone: What it recognizes is unknown.

This clonotype was obtained from a woman aged 30 to 39 in good health and CMV-seropositive. Sample: PBMCs.

CDR3 amino acids: CASSQDLVGGYNEQFF. The CDR3 nucleotides are TGCGCCAGCAGCCAAGATCTGGTAGGGGGCTACAATGAGCAGTTCTTC. The chain has TRBV4-3 and TRBJ2-1, with D possibly matching TRBD1 (6 bases). In germline, CDR1 is LGHNA, CDR2 YSLEER. The CDR3 runs to 16 residues. Trimming stripped 0 bases from V and 3 bases from J, with 12 bases between.